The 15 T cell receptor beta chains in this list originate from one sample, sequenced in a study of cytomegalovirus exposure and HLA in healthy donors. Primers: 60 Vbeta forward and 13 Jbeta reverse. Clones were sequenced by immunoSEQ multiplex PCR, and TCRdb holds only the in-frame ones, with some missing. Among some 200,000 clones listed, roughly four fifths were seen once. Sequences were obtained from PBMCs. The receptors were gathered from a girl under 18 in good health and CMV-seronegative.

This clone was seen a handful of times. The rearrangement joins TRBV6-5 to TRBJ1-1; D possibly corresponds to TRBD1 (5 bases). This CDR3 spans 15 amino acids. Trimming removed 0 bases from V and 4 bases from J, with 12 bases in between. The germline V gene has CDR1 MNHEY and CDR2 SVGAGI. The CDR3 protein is CASSYSGAVTTEAFF. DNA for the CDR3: TGTGCCAGCAGTTACTCAGGGGCAGTTACCACTGAAGCTTTCTTT.

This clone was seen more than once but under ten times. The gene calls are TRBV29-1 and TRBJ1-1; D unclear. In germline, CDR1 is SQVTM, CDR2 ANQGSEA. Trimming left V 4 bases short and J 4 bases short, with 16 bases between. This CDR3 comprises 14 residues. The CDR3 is CSVVSGSLSTEAFF. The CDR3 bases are TGCAGCGTTGTATCGGGGTCGTTGAGCACTGAAGCTTTCTTT.

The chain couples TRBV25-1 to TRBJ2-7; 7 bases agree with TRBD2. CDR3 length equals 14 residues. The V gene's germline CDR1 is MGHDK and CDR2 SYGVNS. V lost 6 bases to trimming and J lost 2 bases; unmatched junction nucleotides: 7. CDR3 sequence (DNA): TGTGCCAGCAGCGTTGGACTAGGGGCCTACGAGCAGTACTTC. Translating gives CASSVGLGAYEQYF.

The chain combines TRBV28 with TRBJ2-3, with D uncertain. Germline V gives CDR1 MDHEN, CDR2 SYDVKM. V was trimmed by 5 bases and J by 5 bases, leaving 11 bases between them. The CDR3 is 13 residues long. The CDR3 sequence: CASSTLAGDTQYF. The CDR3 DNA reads TGTGCCAGCAGTACCCTTGCCGGAGATACGCAGTATTTT.

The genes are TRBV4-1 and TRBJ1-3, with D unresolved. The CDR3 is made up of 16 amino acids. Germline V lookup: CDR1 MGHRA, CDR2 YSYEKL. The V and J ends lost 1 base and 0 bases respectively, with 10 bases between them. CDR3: CASSQVASNSGNTIYF. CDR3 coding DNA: TGCGCCAGCAGCCAAGTTGCGTCCAACTCTGGAAACACCATATATTTT.

For the CDR3, the DNA is TGTGCCAGCAGCTCCGTGCGGTACTTAAACACTGAAGCTTTCTTT. It yields the protein CASSSVRYLNTEAFF. This rearrangement joins TRBV7-9 to TRBJ1-1; no firm D call. CDR3 length: 15 amino acids. The V gene lost 4 bases and the J gene lost 2 bases, with 14 bases spanning the gap. The germline CDR1 and CDR2 sequences are SEHNR and FQNEAQ (reference sequence). Full variable domain (remainder filled in from reference TRBV7-9 and TRBJ1-1): DTGVSQNPRHKITKRGQNVTFRCDPISEHNRLYWYRQTLGQGPEFLTYFQNEAQLEKSRLLSDRFSAERPKGSFSTLEIQRTEQGDSAMYLCASSSVRYLNTEAFFGQGTRLTVV.

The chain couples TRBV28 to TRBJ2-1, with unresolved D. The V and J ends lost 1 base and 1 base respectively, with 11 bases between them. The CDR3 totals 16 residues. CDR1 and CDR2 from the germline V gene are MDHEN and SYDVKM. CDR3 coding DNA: TGTGCCAGCAGTTTATCGGGTAGTCGGTCCTACAATGAGCAGTTCTTC. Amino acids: CASSLSGSRSYNEQFF.

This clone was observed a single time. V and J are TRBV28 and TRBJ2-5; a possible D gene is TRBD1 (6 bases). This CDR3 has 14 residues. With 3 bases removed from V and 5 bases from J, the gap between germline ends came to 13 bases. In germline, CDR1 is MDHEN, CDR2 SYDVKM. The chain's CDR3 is CASSFDRTQETQYF. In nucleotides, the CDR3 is TGTGCCAGCAGTTTCGACAGGACGCAGGAGACCCAGTACTTC.

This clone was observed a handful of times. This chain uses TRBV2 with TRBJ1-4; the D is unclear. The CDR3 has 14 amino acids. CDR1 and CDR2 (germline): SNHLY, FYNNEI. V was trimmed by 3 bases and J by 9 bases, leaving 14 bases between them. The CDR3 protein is CASSEQPVGQKLFF. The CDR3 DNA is TGTGCCAGCAGTGAGCAGCCAGTGGGCCAAAAACTGTTTTTT.

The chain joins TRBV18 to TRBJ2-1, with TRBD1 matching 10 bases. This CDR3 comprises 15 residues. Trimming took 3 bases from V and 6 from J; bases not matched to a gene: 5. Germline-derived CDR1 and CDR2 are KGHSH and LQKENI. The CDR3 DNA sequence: TGTGCCAGCTCACCTGGGACAGGGGCCTTCAATGAGCAGTTCTTC. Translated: CASSPGTGAFNEQFF.

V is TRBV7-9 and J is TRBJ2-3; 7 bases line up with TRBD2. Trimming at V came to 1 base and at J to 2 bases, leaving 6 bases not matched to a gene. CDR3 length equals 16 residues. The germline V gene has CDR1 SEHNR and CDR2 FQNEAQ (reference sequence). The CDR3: CASSLGGGRNTDTQYF. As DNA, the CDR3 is TGTGCCAGCAGCTTAGGCGGGGGTCGGAACACAGATACGCAGTATTTT.

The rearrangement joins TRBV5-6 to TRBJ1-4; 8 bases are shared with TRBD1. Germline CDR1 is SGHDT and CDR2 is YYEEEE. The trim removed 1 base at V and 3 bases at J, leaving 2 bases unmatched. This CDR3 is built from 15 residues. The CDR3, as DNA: TGTGCCAGCAGCTTGTCGGGACAGGCTAATGAAAAACTGTTTTTT. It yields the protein CASSLSGQANEKLFF.

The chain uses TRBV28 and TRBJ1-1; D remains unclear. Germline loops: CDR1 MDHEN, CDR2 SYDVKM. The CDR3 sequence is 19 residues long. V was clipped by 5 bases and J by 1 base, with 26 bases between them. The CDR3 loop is CASSPGRGVGDESNTEAFF. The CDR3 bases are TGTGCCAGCAGTCCCGGGCGCGGGGTTGGGGATGAATCGAACACTGAAGCTTTCTTT.

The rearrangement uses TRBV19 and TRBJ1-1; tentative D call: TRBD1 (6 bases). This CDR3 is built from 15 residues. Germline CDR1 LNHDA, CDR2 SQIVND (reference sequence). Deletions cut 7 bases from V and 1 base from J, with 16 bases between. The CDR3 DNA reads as TGTGCCAGTAATACAGGGTATCGAAGGAACACTGAAGCTTTCTTT. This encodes CASNTGYRRNTEAFF. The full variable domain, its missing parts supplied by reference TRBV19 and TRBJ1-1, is DGGITQSPKYLFRKEGQNVTLSCEQNLNHDAMYWYRQDPGQGLRLIYYSQIVNDFQKGDIAEGYSVSREKKESFPLTVTSAQKNPTAFYLCASNTGYRRNTEAFFGQGTRLTVV.

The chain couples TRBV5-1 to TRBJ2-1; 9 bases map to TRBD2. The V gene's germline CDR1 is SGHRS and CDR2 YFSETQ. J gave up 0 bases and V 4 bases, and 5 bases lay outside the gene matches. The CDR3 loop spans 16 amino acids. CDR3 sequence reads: CASSPVSGGSYNEQFF. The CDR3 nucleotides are TGCGCCAGCAGCCCGGTTAGCGGGGGCTCCTACAATGAGCAGTTCTTC.